What follows are 26 T cell receptor beta chains derived from one specimen sequenced in a study of cytomegalovirus exposure and HLA in healthy donors. The PCR made use of 60 Vbeta and 13 Jbeta primers. The assay was immunoSEQ multiplex PCR, and TCRdb's table has in-frame clones only and misses some. The sample shows approximately 130,000 clones, about 82% of them seen only once. Sequenced sample: PBMCs. These receptors were obtained from a female donor in good health and CMV-seropositive.

The rearrangement joins TRBV30 to TRBJ1-5; TRBD1 matches at 9 bases. Germline assignment: CDR1 GTSNPN and CDR2 SVGIG (reference sequence). The V gene end was trimmed by 3 bases and the J gene end by 3 bases; junction bases not matched to a gene: 3. The CDR3 has 14 residues. The CDR3 DNA reads TGTGCCTGGAGCCGGGACAGGGTCAATCAGCCCCAGCATTTT. This codes for CAWSRDRVNQPQHF.

This clone turned up a few times. The chain uses TRBV30 and TRBJ2-7; TRBD2 agrees at 9 bases. J was trimmed by 0 bases and V by 5 bases; bases with no gene match: 5. The CDR3 totals 14 residues. Germline CDR1 reads GTSNPN; CDR2 reads SVGIG (reference sequence). In DNA form, the CDR3 reads TGTGCCTGGGCCCCGGGACTAGCCTCCTACGAGCAGTACTTC. Translated, it gives CAWAPGLASYEQYF.

This chain uses TRBV5-5 with TRBJ2-7; the D is unclear. V was pared by 3 bases and J by 3 bases, with 10 bases between. The V gene's germline CDR1 is SGHKS and CDR2 YYEKEE (reference sequence). The CDR3 length is 13 residues. This CDR3 reads CASSSLTGYEQYF. CDR3 coding DNA: TGTGCCAGCAGCTCTCTGACTGGCTACGAGCAGTACTTC. Variable domain in full (rest from reference TRBV5-5 and TRBJ2-7): DAGVTQSPTHLIKTRGQQVTLRCSPISGHKSVSWYQQVLGQGPQFIFQYYEKEERGRGNFPDRFSARQFPNYSSELNVNALLLGDSALYLCASSSLTGYEQYFGPGTRLTVT.

There are a few counts of this clone. The chain joins TRBV28 to TRBJ1-2; the D gene is possibly TRBD1 (5 bases). V lost 3 bases, J lost 3 bases, and 11 bases lay in between. In germline, CDR1 is MDHEN, CDR2 SYDVKM. This CDR3 spans 14 amino acids. CDR3 amino acids: CASSLEGLDYGYTF. CDR3 bases: TGTGCCAGCAGTTTGGAGGGGTTGGACTATGGCTACACCTTC.

The V gene is TRBV5-6, the J gene TRBJ1-2, with D possibly being TRBD1 (6 bases). V dropped 1 base and J dropped 3 bases, with 13 bases sitting between them. Germline V gene sequence: CDR1 SGHDT, CDR2 YYEEEE. This CDR3 contains 15 residues. CDR3 in amino acids: CASSLRQTGYYGYTF. The CDR3 coding sequence is TGTGCCAGCAGCTTGAGGCAGACAGGTTACTATGGCTACACCTTC.

The rearrangement joins TRBV5-1 to TRBJ1-1, with TRBD1 identical over 9 bases. Trimming removed 5 bases from V and 2 bases from J; junction bases left unmatched: 10. CDR1 and CDR2 from the germline V gene are SGHRS and YFSETQ. The CDR3 sequence is 16 residues long. CDR3 nucleotides: TGCGCCAGCAGTCAAGGGACAGGGTTAGGAAACACTGAAGCTTTCTTT. Its protein product is CASSQGTGLGNTEAFF. Drawing the rest from reference TRBV5-1 and TRBJ1-1, the complete variable domain is KAGVTQTPRYLIKTRGQQVTLSCSPISGHRSVSWYQQTPGQGLQFLFEYFSETQRNKGNFPGRFSGRQFSNSRSEMNVSTLELGDSALYLCASSQGTGLGNTEAFFGQGTRLTVV.

The gene calls are TRBV29-1 and TRBJ2-5; 9 bases are shared with TRBD1. Trimming took 5 bases from V and 5 from J; bases not matched to a gene: 6. Germline CDR1 reads SQVTM; CDR2 reads ANQGSEA. The CDR3 extends over 13 amino acids. The CDR3 loop is CSVLQGAMETQYF. CDR3 coding DNA: TGCAGCGTTTTACAGGGGGCTATGGAGACCCAGTACTTC.

This clone appeared a single time. The chain employs TRBV20-1 and TRBJ2-7; 10 bases match TRBD1. This CDR3 region has 11 residues. The trim removed 5 bases at V and 6 bases at J, leaving 1 base unmatched. Germline-derived CDR1 and CDR2 are DFQATT and SNEGSKA (reference sequence). The CDR3 bases are TGCAGTGCTGACAGGGGGCGCGAGCAGTACTTC. Protein: CSADRGREQYF.

The genes are TRBV25-1 and TRBJ1-2; D gene unclear. Trimming left V 1 base short and J 3 bases short, with 3 bases between. This CDR3 region has 12 residues. Germline CDR1 MGHDK, CDR2 SYGVNS. The chain's CDR3 is CASSESDYGYTF. CDR3 sequence (DNA): TGTGCCAGCAGTGAATCGGACTATGGCTACACCTTC.

The chain has TRBV6-1 and TRBJ1-5, with 8 bases aligning to TRBD1. J gave up 1 base and V 1 base, and 0 bases lay outside the gene matches. The CDR3 is 15 residues long. Looked up from germline, CDR1 is MNHNS and CDR2 is SASEGT. Here the CDR3 reads CASSEGQGSNQPQHF. The DNA of the CDR3 is TGTGCCAGCAGTGAAGGACAGGGGAGCAATCAGCCCCAGCATTTT.

The gene calls are TRBV7-6 and TRBJ2-7; D is unclear. Trimming pared 1 base from V and 3 bases from J, leaving 7 bases between. The CDR3 is made up of 13 amino acids. Per germline, CDR1 SGHVS and CDR2 FNYEAQ. CDR3 DNA sequence: TGTGCCAGCAGCTTAGGCCTAAACTACGAGCAGTACTTC. Its protein product is CASSLGLNYEQYF.

This clone has just a few counts. The chain has TRBV7-8 and TRBJ1-5; the D gene is possibly TRBD1 (5 bases). Germline CDR1 and CDR2: SGHVS and FQNEAQ. The ends were cut back, 5 bases at V and 5 bases at J, with 16 bases in the middle. This CDR3 has 15 amino acids. CDR3 DNA: TGTGCCAGCAGCGCCGGGGGGGGTTATGATCAGCCCCAGCATTTT. Its translation is CASSAGGGYDQPQHF.

This chain connects TRBV9 to TRBJ2-2; TRBD2 agrees at 9 bases. Germline values: CDR1 SGDLS, CDR2 YYNGEE. The trim removed 5 bases at V and 3 bases at J, leaving 2 bases unmatched. The CDR3 sequence is 14 residues long. In nucleotides, the CDR3 is TGTGCCAGCAGGAGACTAGCGGACACCGGGGAGCTGTTTTTT. Translated: CASRRLADTGELFF.

The chain uses TRBV7-8 and TRBJ1-5; no clear D. Germline V gene lookup returns CDR1 SGHVS and CDR2 FQNEAQ. Deletions cut 3 bases from V and 7 bases from J, with 10 bases between. The CDR3 is 13 amino acids. CDR3 coding DNA: TGTGCCAGCAGCTTGGGAGGGATCCAGCCCCAGCATTTT. Protein sequence: CASSLGGIQPQHF.

This clone was counted once. The gene calls are TRBV27 and TRBJ2-1; a weak D match, TRBD1 (5 bases). The CDR3 runs to 15 residues. V gave up 6 bases and J gave up 6 bases, with 18 bases separating them. Germline V gene sequence: CDR1 MNHEY, CDR2 SMNVEV (reference sequence). The CDR3 sequence is CASRNPTDWTNEQFF. CDR3 nucleotide sequence: TGTGCCAGCAGAAATCCGACAGACTGGACCAATGAGCAGTTCTTC.

This chain links TRBV2 with TRBJ1-1; D remains unclear. Trimming pared 4 bases from V and 4 bases from J, leaving 16 bases between. The CDR3 covers 15 residues. CDR1 is SNHLY and CDR2 is FYNNEI in the germline V gene. The DNA of the CDR3 is TGTGCCAGCAGTGCTCGCTCGCATACATCCACTGAAGCTTTCTTT. As protein: CASSARSHTSTEAFF. The complete variable domain, with remaining parts taken from reference TRBV2 and TRBJ1-1, reads EPEVTQTPSHQVTQMGQEVILRCVPISNHLYFYWYRQILGQKVEFLVSFYNNEISEKSEIFDDQFSVERPDGSNFTLKIRSTKLEDSAMYFCASSARSHTSTEAFFGQGTRLTVV.

Comment on this clone: Other DNA sequences in this specimen translate into the identical CDR3. The rearrangement joins TRBV7-9 to TRBJ1-1, with D unresolved. Germline V lookup: CDR1 SEHNR, CDR2 FQNEAQ (reference sequence). The CDR3 loop spans 14 amino acids. Trimming stripped 0 bases from V and 1 base from J, with 6 bases between. CDR3 nucleotides: TGTGCCAGCAGCTTAGCCTCAGAGAACACTGAAGCTTTCTTT. Amino acid sequence: CASSLASENTEAFF.

The chain has TRBV5-1 and TRBJ1-4; the D gene is possibly TRBD1 (6 bases). Trimming removed 0 bases at V and 4 bases at J, with 13 bases between. The CDR3 contains 16 residues. Germline CDR1 and CDR2: SGHRS and YFSETQ. CDR3: CASSLAVGQINEKLFF. The CDR3 region has the DNA TGCGCCAGCAGCTTGGCGGTAGGACAGATTAATGAAAAACTGTTTTTT.

In this sample, this clone turned up many times. This rearrangement joins TRBV10-2 to TRBJ2-1; no clear D. There are 14 residues in the CDR3. Trimming removed 4 bases from V and 2 bases from J, with 9 bases in between. The germline V gene encodes CDR1 WSHSY and CDR2 SAAADI. CDR3 sequence reads: CASSGITPYNEQFF. The CDR3 DNA reads as TGCGCCAGCAGTGGAATCACACCCTACAATGAGCAGTTCTTC.

This sequence joins TRBV7-3 and TRBJ2-7, with TRBD2 matching 10 bases. V trimming: 5 bases; J trimming: 4 bases; junction bases outside the gene matches: 8. CDR1 is SGHTA, CDR2 FQGTGA, per germline. This CDR3 has 15 residues. The CDR3 nucleotides are TGTGCCAGCAGCCCTACTCTAGCGGGAGAGTACGAGCAGTACTTC. This codes for CASSPTLAGEYEQYF.

The rearrangement uses TRBV6-5 and TRBJ1-2, with TRBD1 identical over 8 bases. V lost 2 bases and J lost 4; bases outside the gene matches: 6. Germline CDR1 reads MNHEY; CDR2 reads SVGAGI. The CDR3 sequence is 15 residues long. The CDR3 spells CASSYPGTGVYGYTF. CDR3 DNA sequence: TGTGCCAGCAGTTACCCCGGGACAGGTGTCTATGGCTACACCTTC.

The chain links TRBV30 to TRBJ1-2; D is ambiguous. Deletions cut 2 bases from V and 3 bases from J, with 4 bases between. There are 11 residues in the CDR3. Germline V gene lookup returns CDR1 GTSNPN and CDR2 SVGIG (reference sequence). CDR3 in DNA: TGTGCCTGGAGTCGGGACTATGGCTACACCTTC. It translates to CAWSRDYGYTF. The full variable domain, completed using reference TRBV30 and TRBJ1-2, is SQTIHQWPATLVQPVGSPLSLECTVEGTSNPNLYWYRQAAGRGLQLLFYSVGIGQISSEVPQNLSASRPQDRQFILSSKKLLLSDSGFYLCAWSRDYGYTFGSGTRLTVV.

This clone was seen only once. The J gene is TRBJ1-2, the V gene TRBV6-5; 10 positions match TRBD1. The CDR3 extends over 13 amino acids. J gave up 8 bases and V 6 bases, and 6 bases lay outside the gene matches. Germline V CDR1 and CDR2: MNHEY, SVGAGI. In DNA form, the CDR3 reads TGTGCCAGCAGCTTGACAGGGGGCCGCGGCTACACCTTC. It yields the protein CASSLTGGRGYTF.

This clone showed up just a few times. The V gene is TRBV6-5, the J gene TRBJ1-1; the match to TRBD1 covers 9 bases. The CDR3 totals 14 residues. Germline CDR1 reads MNHEY; CDR2 reads SVGAGI. V shed 10 bases and J 5 bases; nucleotides not matched to a gene: 11. This chain's CDR3 is CATKKTGGETEAFF. CDR3 nucleotide sequence: TGTGCCACCAAAAAAACAGGGGGCGAAACTGAAGCTTTCTTT.

V is TRBV5-1 and J is TRBJ2-1; 11 bases agree with TRBD2. Germline assignment: CDR1 SGHRS and CDR2 YFSETQ. With V trimmed by 0 bases and J by 6 bases, 5 bases remained unmatched. This CDR3 region has 16 residues. CDR3 in amino acids: CASSLDGLAGFNEQFF. CDR3 DNA sequence: TGCGCCAGCAGCTTGGATGGACTAGCGGGTTTCAATGAGCAGTTCTTC.

The V gene is TRBV5-1, the J gene TRBJ2-5, with 7 bases matching TRBD1. Germline V gene sequence: CDR1 SGHRS, CDR2 YFSETQ. The CDR3 loop spans 13 amino acids. With 4 bases clipped from V and 5 bases from J, the junction kept 5 bases outside the gene matches. CDR3 in DNA: TGCGCCAGCAGCCCAGGGGGATGGGAGACCCAGTACTTC. Translated: CASSPGGWETQYF. Combining the CDR3 with reference TRBV5-1 and TRBJ2-5 gives the whole variable domain KAGVTQTPRYLIKTRGQQVTLSCSPISGHRSVSWYQQTPGQGLQFLFEYFSETQRNKGNFPGRFSGRQFSNSRSEMNVSTLELGDSALYLCASSPGGWETQYFGPGTRLLVL.